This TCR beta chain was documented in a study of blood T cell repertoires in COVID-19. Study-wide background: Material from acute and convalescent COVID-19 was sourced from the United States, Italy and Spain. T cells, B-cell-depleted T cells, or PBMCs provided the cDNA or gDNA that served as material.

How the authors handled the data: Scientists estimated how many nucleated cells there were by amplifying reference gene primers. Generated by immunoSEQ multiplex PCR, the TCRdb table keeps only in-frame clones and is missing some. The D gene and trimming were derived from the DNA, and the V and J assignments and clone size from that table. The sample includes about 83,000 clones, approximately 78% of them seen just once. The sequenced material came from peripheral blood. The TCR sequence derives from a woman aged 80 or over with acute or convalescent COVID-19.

CDR3 sequence (DNA): TGTGCCACCAGTGCGGGGTATGAGCAGTTCTTC. It is translated as CATSAGYEQFF. J is TRBJ2-1 and V is TRBV24-1, with a possible D match to TRBD2 (5 bases). This CDR3 spans 11 amino acids. CDR1 and CDR2 (germline): KGHDR, SFDVKD. V gave up 5 bases and J gave up 8 bases, with 6 bases separating them.